The subject of this entry is one TCR beta chain. The antigen is undetermined. V was clipped by 9 bases and J by 5 bases; unmatched bases: 13. There are 15 residues in the CDR3. CDR1 is LGHDT and CDR2 is YNNKEL in the germline V gene (reference sequence). The sample originates from a study of CD8+CD57+ T cells in acquired aplastic anemia. Overall study context: On average, sorted CD4+ and CD8+ cells gave about 3.1 ug of DNA. An average of roughly 11 million reads for CD4+ cells was obtained from healthy donors. Notes on the study in general: Common to patients and controls were 25 to 30 CD8+ CDR3 sequences. Between patients and controls, CD8+ Simpson's diversity did not vary significantly.

Both TCR beta VDJ combination and CDR3 sequence profiling were carried out. Genomic DNA was the template for this profiling. TCRdb reprocessed the reads with MiXCR, giving one entry per CDR3 protein. The sample comprises hundreds of thousands of distinct CDR3 sequences, approximately 70% of which are singletons, and approximately 3.8% rests with the top ten. Sequenced: sorted CD4+, CD8+, or CD8+CD57+ T cells (not recorded which) from PBMCs. This chain uses TRBV3-1 with TRBJ2-1, with 7 bases lining up with TRBD1. The sequence derives from a human donor in good health, serving as a control. CDR3 sequence (DNA): TGTGCCAGGATACAGGGGTCCATCCCAGACAATGAGCAGTTCTTC. Translation: CARIQGSIPDNEQFF.